This TCR beta chain was sequenced in a study of cytomegalovirus exposure and HLA in healthy donors (dated by TCRdb to 2016 to 2017). Broadly, across the study: An earlier analysis of more than 550 of the donors reported roughly 300 Gb of sequence data and 117 million unique TCR beta sequences obtained from roughly 170 million T cells. An early release covering just under 650 HLA-typed donors comprised about 300 gigabases of sequencing data and around 80 million unique TCR sequences. Of the roughly 400 genotyped donors, 80% to 90% were placed in the genetic ancestry cluster associated with self-reported Caucasian donors. The study aimed to test whether cataloging public T cell receptors could reveal signatures of past pathogen exposure. The study profiled the T cell repertoires of hundreds of subjects by immunosequencing and related them to cytomegalovirus serostatus. In addition to the first cohort of several hundred subjects, a separate validation cohort of approximately 110 different subjects was used. The study combined high-throughput TCR immunosequencing, statistical association of individual TCRs with disease status, and machine learning to predict cytomegalovirus infection status. In a later analysis, previously published TCR beta repertoires from 550 to 750 donors were re-analyzed and high-resolution HLA genotyping was added so that TCR occurrence patterns could be studied. Rather than drawing on any new phenotypic data, the later analysis identified candidate immune exposures from TCR beta sequences and the way those sequences occurred across donors. An earlier analysis of approximately 630 of the donors applied high-throughput TCR beta sequencing to assess whether each TCR beta V gene segment acted as functional or pseudogenic. Donor age, sex, ethnicity and CMV serostatus were compiled together with the repertoire data. A later genetic analysis used genome-wide SNP genotypes for about 60% of the roughly 700 donors, treating that subset as a discovery cohort. Every discovery cohort repertoire had been produced on one sequencing platform. HLA typing covered class I and class II loci at four-digit resolution. Typing coverage varied by locus: about 620-640 donors for A, B, C, DRB1 and DQB1; more than 500 for DQA1; approximately 610 for DPA1; around 450 for DPB1. Roughly 5 DR-DQ haplotypes were handled as single units for association and clustering, since linkage in the cohort was strong. On average, 235,054 unique TCR beta nucleotide sequences were sequenced per donor among about 400 genotyped donors of the cohort, with roughly a sixth of those sequences being non-productive. What the research found in general, with its limitations: In a later analysis, HLA-associated TCR beta chains showed more clonal expansion and lower generation probabilities than non-associated chains that were equally common. A few of the identified cytomegalovirus-associated TCR beta chains were confirmed in vitro to be specific for cytomegalovirus antigens. Cytomegalovirus status was reported to be diagnosed by the classifier with high specificity and sensitivity in both the original and validation cohorts. A group of highly shared sequence variants was considered likely to be a technical artifact of the sequencing pipeline. The authors suggested that the approach could potentially be generalized to other disease states and immunological phenotypes. Broadly in line with IMGT annotations, most TCR beta V segments showed up in productive rearrangements about 87% or about 30% of the time in an earlier analysis of a few hundred of the donors. Across donors, most TCR sequences were observed very rarely, whereas some public TCRs were present in many individuals. A later genetic analysis reported fewer N-insertions in productive TCRs among donors in an Asian-associated ancestry cluster than the roughly 620-donor mean. Because counts were too low, 15 to 20 rarely observed V segments, including chromosome 9 orphons, were left out of the earlier analysis of approximately 580 of the donors. Some IMGT-functional V segments, including TRBV6-2 and TRBV6-3, could not be told apart with the 87-base-pair reads, so those segments were excluded. A further reported finding was that TCR beta sequences accurately predicted the HLA-A and HLA-B alleles for most subjects in the first cohort. A later analysis found that TCR association rates varied across HLA loci, with DRB1 alleles showing the most associated TCRs and HLA-C alleles the fewest. At a false discovery rate of 0.05, a later analysis linked some 18,000 TCR beta sequences to specific HLA alleles. A later analysis reported that several top co-occurrence clusters appeared linked to parvovirus B19, influenza, CMV and Epstein-Barr virus. The cohort was sequenced for TCR beta chains only, and without alpha or paired-chain data the features that could be detected were limited. A later analysis found that most CMV-associated TCR beta chains appeared HLA-restricted, with HLA associations seemingly driven largely by CMV exposure. In a later genetic analysis, a missense DCLRE1C variant was associated with V-gene and J-gene trimming of TCR beta chains, and the association was replicated in an independent cohort. Linkage disequilibrium might explain the correlated functional status among segregating V segments, but an unknown experimental factor could not be ruled out. Because some donors lacked HLA typing at each locus, the association tests relied only on the typed subset. Strong co-occurrence of HLA alleles, especially DR and DQ, made assigning TCR associations to individual alleles difficult. For the cohort, immune exposure information was limited to CMV serostatus. The presence/absence analyses assumed that sequencing depth was roughly uniform across donors, and that assumption may not be true. In the study, 150 to 200 TCR beta chains were listed as associated with cytomegalovirus.

The cohort comprised 666 healthy bone marrow donors. All cohort members were sampled while nominally healthy, although unrecorded immune exposures were likely present. The donor was CMV seronegative and belonged to the group of 320 or so seronegative cohort members. A peripheral blood sample was collected from each donor, and TCR beta sequencing was performed on peripheral blood mononuclear cells. The Qiagen DNeasy Blood Extraction Kit was used to extract genomic DNA from the blood cell samples. Preparation of the library involved the immunoSEQ multiplex PCR assay. For the multiplex PCR, a mixture combining 60 forward primers for TCR Vbeta segments and 13 reverse primers for TCR Jbeta segments was used. Amplification of the CDR3 region of rearranged TCR beta genes was performed with a multiplex PCR assay on genomic DNA. The Illumina HiSeq System was used to sequence the amplified TCR beta libraries as 87-base-pair reads. As for the original processing: A later analysis counted about 82 million unique TCR beta chains across the 670 or so repertoires, and some 11 million of these chains were shared by at least two donors. A nearest-neighbor algorithm error-corrected the raw reads and collapsed the reads into unique sequences, merging closely related sequences to remove PCR and sequencing errors. To assign V, D and J gene segments, CDR3 sequences were aligned to IMGT reference sequences. For a sequence to be retained, at least a six-nucleotide match to both a V gene segment and a J gene segment was required. A rearrangement was called productive if the CDR3 had no stop codons and remained in frame with V and J, and every other rearrangement was called non-productive. CDR3 was defined according to IMGT convention as the region running from the second conserved V-encoded cysteine to the conserved J-encoded phenylalanine. The earlier analysis of more than 450 of the donors excluded sequences that lacked an unambiguous match to a single V gene segment. In an earlier analysis of approximately 550 of the donors, V segments were called functional above 56.7% productive rearrangements and were called segregating when the between-donor standard deviation exceeded 5%. A statistical classification framework was built to diagnose cytomegalovirus status from the catalog of TCR beta chain sequences. In a later analysis, TCR nucleotide sequences were compared against IMGT/GENE-DB human TR gene sequences so that V and J genes could be assigned. The TCRdist pipeline was used in a later analysis to assign CDR3 sequences and most-parsimonious VDJ recombination scenarios. In a later analysis, each TCR beta chain was defined by its CDR3 amino acid sequence together with its V-gene family, and reads lacking a unique V-gene family were excluded. To address suspected cross-contamination and a sequencing artifact, a later analysis removed 592 highly shared, low-generation-probability nucleotide sequences. In a later analysis, a clonal expansion index for each public chain was calculated from normalized within-repertoire ranks of inferred template counts. In a later analysis, generation probabilities were computed with a VDJ recombination model fitted to out-of-frame rearrangements, and the resulting probabilities were checked against IGoR. A later analysis scored TCR-TCR, TCR-HLA and TCR-CMV co-occurrence with hypergeometric tests, applying a repertoire-size bias correction to TCR pairs. False discovery rates were estimated in a later analysis by permuting HLA or CMV assignments 20 times. In a later analysis, co-occurring TCRs were grouped using DBSCAN, and TCRdist sequence similarity was added for clustering within HLA-allele-positive subsets. Repertoires with fewer than 30,000 or more than 120,000 public chains were left out of co-occurrence clustering, as were about 5 repertoires with anomalous nucleotide sharing. Held by TCRdb, this immuneACCESS table contains in-frame sequences only and omits some clones. Under half of the omission traces to an unresolved V gene where checked; the cause of the rest is unknown. V, J and clone size derive from that table, while D and trimming were established from the DNA sequence. The sample table contains around 110,000 clones; only one count was recorded for roughly 80% of them. The ten largest clones capture 2% to 2.5% of the sample.

Regarding this clone: The target of this receptor is not known. No base qualities exist here, and no much larger clone lies one base off it.

The CDR3 runs 16 amino acids, cysteine and phenylalanine included. The DNA shown is the 48-base CDR3, in frame from base 1. Between the V and J ends, shortened by 7 bases and 0 bases respectively, the junction contains 16 bases. The germline V gene (reference sequence) provides CDR1 MNHNY and CDR2 SVGAGI. This sequence was found in a man aged 30 to 45 in good health and CMV-seronegative. Recombination linked TRBV6-6 to TRBJ1-3, and TRBD1 may be the D gene, going by 5 matching bases. The specimen was PBMCs. The DNA reads as follows: TGTGCCAGCACCGACCCGGGGGGGAACTCTGGAAACACCATATATTTT. This gives the protein CASTDPGGNSGNTIYF.